This TCR beta chain was documented in a study of control samples from healthy donors and cancer patients (dated by TCRdb to about 2020). Library method: the immunoSEQ multiplex PCR assay. TCRdb carries this immuneACCESS record with in-frame sequences only. Its versions omit some clonotypes, under half of them owing to an unresolved V gene in the studies checked, with the rest unexplained. This sample has about 79,000 clones in its table, and roughly 93% of those were observed once. Roughly 1.3% of the sample rests with the top ten. Of note for this clone: Its cognate antigen has yet to be identified. Base-call qualities are not available, and no considerably larger clone is one nucleotide away.

Source material: PBMCs. The sequence was obtained from a woman aged 40 to 50 with lung cancer.

The CDR3 sequence is CASSPDRDEKLFF. The nucleotide sequence reads as follows: TGCGCCAGCAGCCCCGACAGAGATGAAAAACTGTTTTTT. Recombination linked TRBV5-1 to TRBJ1-4, and the D gene may be TRBD1, 5 bases matching. Trimming takes 4 bases from V and 6 bases from J, and the germline ends sit 10 bases apart. The CDR3 holds 13 amino acids from the cysteine to the phenylalanine. The read is trimmed to its CDR3 DNA, 39 bases read in frame from base 1. From the germline V gene, CDR1 is SGHRS and CDR2 is YFSETQ. The variable domain in full, with residues beyond the CDR3 obtained from the reference TRBV5-1 and TRBJ1-4 genes, is KAGVTQTPRYLIKTRGQQVTLSCSPISGHRSVSWYQQTPGQGLQFLFEYFSETQRNKGNFPGRFSGRQFSNSRSEMNVSTLELGDSALYLCASSPDRDEKLFFGSGTQLSVL.